The entry that follows covers one T cell receptor (beta chain) sequence. This clone was detected only once. No cognate antigen has been identified for it. No per-base quality is available; no much larger clone lies one base away. Preparation of the library involved the immunoSEQ multiplex PCR assay. The multiplex PCR relied on a mix of 60 forward primers for TCR Vbeta segments and 13 reverse primers for TCR Jbeta segments. A multiplex PCR assay on genomic DNA amplified the CDR3 region of rearranged TCR beta genes. On the Illumina HiSeq System, the amplified TCR beta libraries were sequenced as 87-base-pair reads. The original pipeline was this. Across the 670 or so repertoires, a later analysis counted some 81 million unique TCR beta chains, 9.5 million to 12 million of which were shared by at least two donors. Raw reads were error-corrected and collapsed into unique sequences with a nearest-neighbor algorithm that merged closely related sequences to remove PCR and sequencing errors. To assign V, D and J gene segments, CDR3 sequences were aligned to IMGT reference sequences. Each retained sequence needed at least a six-nucleotide match to both a V gene segment and a J gene segment. Rearrangements were classified as productive when the CDR3 lacked stop codons and remained in frame with V and J, and all other rearrangements were classified as non-productive. Following IMGT convention, CDR3 was defined as the stretch from the second conserved V-encoded cysteine to the conserved J-encoded phenylalanine. Sequences without an unambiguous match to a single V gene segment were excluded from the earlier analysis of 450 to 650 of the donors. In an earlier analysis of some 590 of the donors, V segments were called functional above 56.7% productive rearrangements and were called segregating when the between-donor standard deviation exceeded 5%. A statistical classification framework was built to diagnose cytomegalovirus status from the catalog of TCR beta chain sequences. A later analysis assigned V and J genes by comparing TCR nucleotide sequences with IMGT/GENE-DB human TR gene sequences. In a later analysis, CDR3 sequences and most-parsimonious VDJ recombination scenarios were assigned using the TCRdist pipeline. In a later analysis, every TCR beta chain was defined by the combination of its CDR3 amino acid sequence and its V-gene family, and reads without a unique V-gene family were dropped. A later analysis removed 600 or so highly shared, low-generation-probability nucleotide sequences to deal with suspected cross-contamination and a sequencing artifact. A later analysis calculated a clonal expansion index for each public chain from normalized within-repertoire ranks of inferred template counts. In a later analysis, generation probabilities were computed with a VDJ recombination model fitted to out-of-frame rearrangements, and the resulting probabilities were checked against IGoR. A later analysis scored TCR-TCR, TCR-HLA and TCR-CMV co-occurrence with hypergeometric tests, applying a repertoire-size bias correction to TCR pairs. In a later analysis, false discovery rates were estimated by permuting HLA or CMV assignments 20 times. In a later analysis, co-occurring TCRs were grouped using DBSCAN, with TCRdist sequence similarity added in when clustering inside HLA-allele-positive subsets. Co-occurrence clustering excluded repertoires with fewer than 30,000 or more than 120,000 public chains, plus five with anomalous nucleotide sharing. TCRdb mirrors the immuneACCESS table, restricted to in-frame sequences. Some clones are absent from its copies; in checked studies, under half trace to an unresolved V gene, and the reason for the others is unknown. V and J calls and clone size are copied from that table; D and trimming were computed from the DNA. Recorded for this sample are approximately 200,000 clones; about 79% of them occurred a single time. 1.5% to 2% of the sample lies in the top ten.

For this chain, trimming is 6 bases at the V end and 9 bases at the J end, and the number of junction bases without a gene match is 17. The CDR3 has 17 amino acids, counting the end cysteine and phenylalanine. The only DNA kept is the CDR3, 51 bases in frame from the first base. Sequences SNHLY (CDR1) and FYNNEI (CDR2) are obtained from the germline V gene. The data derive from a study of cytomegalovirus exposure and HLA in healthy donors (dated by TCRdb to 2016 to 2017). As for the study more broadly: According to an earlier analysis of several hundred of the donors, 150 million to 200 million T cells yielded some 120 million unique TCR beta sequences and 250 to 350 Gb of sequence data. Typing coverage differed by locus: A, B, C, DRB1 and DQB1 were typed in roughly 620-640 donors, DQA1 in 500 to 550, DPA1 in approximately 610, and DPB1 in approximately 450. In the later analysis, no new phenotypic data were used to find candidate immune exposures; instead, reliance was placed on TCR beta sequences and their occurrence across donors. The aim of the study was to test whether cataloging public T cell receptors could identify signatures of past pathogen exposure. In addition to the first cohort of roughly 700 subjects, a separate validation cohort of 120 different subjects was used. In an earlier analysis of several hundred of the donors, high-throughput TCR beta sequencing was used to judge whether each TCR beta V gene segment behaved as functional or pseudogenic. Of the roughly 410 genotyped donors, over 80% were placed in the genetic ancestry cluster associated with self-reported Caucasian donors. To predict cytomegalovirus infection status, the study brought together high-throughput TCR immunosequencing, statistical association of individual TCRs with disease status, and machine learning. A later analysis re-analyzed previously published TCR beta repertoires from 666 donors and added high-resolution HLA genotyping to study TCR occurrence patterns. Among 398 genotyped donors of the cohort, an average of about 240,000 unique TCR beta nucleotide sequences were sequenced per donor, 15% to 20% of them non-productive. Donor age, sex, ethnicity and CMV serostatus were collected together with the repertoire data. Class I and class II HLA loci were covered by the typing at four-digit resolution. Every discovery cohort repertoire had been produced on one sequencing platform. The T cell repertoires of some 670 subjects were profiled by immunosequencing and related to cytomegalovirus serostatus. Genome-wide SNP genotypes for about 65% of the roughly 700 donors were used in a later genetic analysis, which treated that subset as a discovery cohort. Roughly 290 gigabases of sequencing data and around 80 million unique TCR sequences made up an early release that covered around 640 HLA-typed donors. Four or five DR-DQ haplotypes were handled as single units for association and clustering because linkage in the cohort was strong. Overall results and qualifications from the work: Because counts were too low, more than 15 rarely observed V segments, including chromosome 9 orphons, were excluded from the earlier analysis of roughly 580 of the donors. Several of the top co-occurrence clusters appeared to be linked to parvovirus B19, influenza, CMV and Epstein-Barr virus, according to a later analysis. Specific HLA alleles were associated with 15,000 to 20,000 TCR beta sequences at a false discovery rate of 0.05 in a later analysis. In a later genetic analysis, a missense DCLRE1C variant was associated with V-gene and J-gene trimming of TCR beta chains, and the association was replicated in an independent cohort. Because HLA typing was unavailable for some donors at each locus, only the typed subset was used in association tests. Strong co-occurrence of HLA alleles, especially DR and DQ, made assigning TCR associations to individual alleles difficult. In a later analysis, HLA-associated TCR beta chains were found to be more clonally expanded and to have lower generation probabilities than equally common non-associated chains. Cytomegalovirus status was reported to be diagnosed by the classifier with high specificity and sensitivity in both the original and validation cohorts. Compared with the roughly 700-donor mean, donors in an Asian-associated ancestry cluster had fewer N-insertions in productive TCRs, according to a later genetic analysis. Roughly uniform sequencing depth across donors was assumed in presence/absence analyses, although this assumption may not hold. A further reported finding was that TCR beta sequences accurately predicted the HLA-A and HLA-B alleles for most subjects in the first cohort. Only TCR beta chains were sequenced in this cohort, and the absence of alpha or paired-chain data limited detectable features. CMV serostatus was the only immune exposure information available for the cohort. Most TCR sequences were seen in very few donors, while some public TCRs were found in many individuals. A later analysis found that TCR association rates varied across HLA loci, with DRB1 alleles showing the most associated TCRs and HLA-C alleles the fewest. An earlier analysis of approximately 570 of the donors showed that most TCR beta V segments appeared in productive rearrangements either about 87% or about 30% of the time, which broadly matched IMGT annotations. Correlated functional status among segregating V segments might reflect linkage disequilibrium, but an unknown experimental factor could not be ruled out. The sequencing pipeline was judged likely to have produced a cluster of highly shared sequence variants as a technical artifact. The authors suggested that the approach could potentially be generalized to other disease states and immunological phenotypes. Because the 87-base-pair reads could not distinguish some IMGT-functional V segments, including TRBV6-2 and TRBV6-3, those segments were excluded. The study gave a list of 150 to 200 TCR beta chains associated with cytomegalovirus. According to a later analysis, most CMV-associated TCR beta chains appeared to be HLA-restricted, and the HLA associations seemed to be driven largely by CMV exposure. A few of the identified cytomegalovirus-associated TCR beta chains were confirmed in vitro to be specific for cytomegalovirus antigens.

The cohort was made up of 650 to 700 healthy bone marrow donors. At the time of sampling, every cohort member was nominally healthy, though immune exposures that went unrecorded were likely present. The donor tested CMV seronegative, placing the donor among the 350 or so seronegative members of the cohort. Every donor gave a peripheral blood sample, and the peripheral blood mononuclear cells from that sample were used for TCR beta sequencing. Genomic DNA extraction from the blood cell samples was performed with the Qiagen DNeasy Blood Extraction Kit. Sequencing input: PBMCs. The rearranged chain carries TRBV2 and TRBJ2-1, with 10 middle bases fitting TRBD1. The receptor was derived from a man aged 18-30 years in good health and CMV-seronegative. In nucleotide form, the sequence is TGTGCCAGCAGCCCTAACCGTGCGGGGACAGGGGTCCCTGAGCAGTTCTTC. Translated, this gives CASSPNRAGTGVPEQFF.